The 10 T cell receptor beta chains given below trace back to one sample, sequenced in a study of T cell responses to AZD1222 COVID-19 vaccine. Sequencing was performed with immunoSEQ multiplex PCR; in TCRdb, only in-frame clones are kept and a portion is missing. Among over 150,000 clones listed, 88% were seen once. Material: peripheral blood, obtained on day 0 of AZD1222 vaccination. The receptors stem from an adult in good health.

This rearrangement joins TRBV5-4 to TRBJ2-5, with 8 bases aligning to TRBD2. CDR3 length equals 15 residues. CDR1 and CDR2 from the germline V gene are SGHNT and YYREEE (reference sequence). The junction had 9 bases not matched to a gene; V was cut back by 4 bases and J by 4 bases. As DNA, the CDR3 is TGTGCCAGCAGCCGTGACGGGGGGGCCGTAGAGACCCAGTACTTC. This translates into CASSRDGGAVETQYF.

The rearrangement uses TRBV11-2 and TRBJ1-1; no definite D call. CDR1 is SGHAT, CDR2 FQNNGV, per germline. The V end was cut by 1 base, the J end by 7 bases, with 16 bases between. This CDR3 spans 15 amino acids. CDR3 sequence: CASSLGTLRVHEAFF. The CDR3 nucleotides read TGTGCCAGCAGCTTAGGCACCCTAAGAGTTCATGAAGCTTTCTTT.

The chain couples TRBV5-5 to TRBJ2-5; 13 positions agree with TRBD2. The CDR3 contains 17 residues. Germline CDR1 and CDR2: SGHKS and YYEKEE (reference sequence). J gave up 4 bases and V 4 bases, and 10 bases lay outside the gene matches. CDR3 coding DNA: TGTGCCAGCAGCGCCTCCCCGGGACTAGCGGGACTAGAGACCCAGTACTTC. This sequence encodes CASSASPGLAGLETQYF. Full variable domain (outside the CDR3, taken from reference TRBV5-5 and TRBJ2-5): DAGVTQSPTHLIKTRGQQVTLRCSPISGHKSVSWYQQVLGQGPQFIFQYYEKEERGRGNFPDRFSARQFPNYSSELNVNALLLGDSALYLCASSASPGLAGLETQYFGPGTRLLVL.

This clone has just one count. CDR3 in amino acids: CASSTPGTGGNEQYF. The CDR3 DNA reads as TGTGCCAGCAGCACTCCCGGGACAGGGGGAAACGAGCAGTACTTC. The chain couples TRBV27 to TRBJ2-7; 11 positions agree with TRBD1. The CDR3 runs 15 residues. Losses at the gene ends were 6 bases for V and 5 bases for J; bases not matched to a gene: 9. The germline V gene has CDR1 MNHEY and CDR2 SMNVEV (reference sequence).

This clone showed up just once. The chain has TRBV7-9 and TRBJ2-2; D is possibly TRBD2 (6 bases). Germline V gives CDR1 SEHNR, CDR2 FQNEAQ (reference sequence). This CDR3 is 15 amino acids long. V lost 1 base to trimming and J lost 5 bases, with 11 bases between them. The CDR3 sequence is CASSLDGLATGELFF. Written as DNA, the CDR3 is TGTGCCAGCAGCTTAGATGGTCTAGCGACCGGGGAGCTGTTTTTT.

The rearrangement uses TRBV6-5 and TRBJ2-5; 10 nucleotides line up with TRBD1. The CDR3 is made up of 15 amino acids. Trimming at V came to 2 bases and at J to 5 bases, leaving 5 bases not matched to a gene. The germline V gene has CDR1 MNHEY and CDR2 SVGAGI. The CDR3 is CASSYGDRGDETQYF. DNA for the CDR3: TGTGCCAGCAGTTACGGGGACAGGGGCGACGAGACCCAGTACTTC.

The chain is built from TRBV4-1 and TRBJ2-1, with D perhaps matching TRBD2 (6 bases). Per the germline V gene, CDR1 is MGHRA and CDR2 is YSYEKL. This CDR3 comprises 14 residues. V was trimmed by 10 bases and J by 1 base, leaving 14 bases between them. This CDR3 is CATRSGVSYNEQFF. CDR3 nucleotides: TGCGCCACTCGATCGGGGGTATCCTACAATGAGCAGTTCTTC.

The chain combines TRBV5-6 with TRBJ1-3; D is perhaps TRBD1 (6 bases). This CDR3 contains 15 residues. In germline, CDR1 is SGHDT, CDR2 YYEEEE. Trimming cost V 5 bases and J 6 bases, with 18 bases left between them. The DNA of the CDR3 is TGTGCCAGCAGGGAGACAGGCGCCCTAGAAAACACCATATATTTT. The encoded protein is CASRETGALENTIYF.

The V call is TRBV28, the J call TRBJ2-7, with D unresolved. Trimming left V 8 bases short and J 6 bases short, with 8 bases between. The germline gives CDR1 MDHEN, CDR2 SYDVKM. The CDR3 spans 10 residues. The CDR3, as DNA: TGTGCCAGCGGGTACCGCGAGCAGTACTTC. It translates to CASGYREQYF.

The genes are TRBV9 and TRBJ2-7; D may be TRBD1 (5 bases). CDR3 length: 15 residues. CDR1 is SGDLS and CDR2 is YYNGEE in the germline V gene. Trimming cost V 4 bases and J 5 bases, with 19 bases left between them. CDR3 sequence (DNA): TGTGCCAGCAGCCCTCAAAGGGGCCTCCAGGACGAGCAGTACTTC. Residues: CASSPQRGLQDEQYF. Variable domain in full (rest from reference TRBV9 and TRBJ2-7): DSGVTQTPKHLITATGQRVTLRCSPRSGDLSVYWYQQSLDQGLQFLIQYYNGEERAKGNILERFSAQQFPDLHSELNLSSLELGDSALYFCASSPQRGLQDEQYFGPGTRLTVT.